The 21 T cell receptor beta chains in this list originate from one sample, sequenced in a study of response to subunit inactivated influenza vaccine. TCRdb passed the RT-PCR reads through MiXCR, listing each CDR3 protein once. The sample lists 550,000 to 600,000 distinct CDR3 sequences, roughly 12% occurring once. Source: PBMCs from blood, taken on the day of vaccination. The source is a middle-aged man who received an inactivated influenza vaccine.

This clonotype was observed a handful of times. This chain links TRBV29-1 with TRBJ2-2; D may be TRBD1 (5 bases). Germline-derived CDR1 and CDR2 are SQVTM and ANQGSEA. The CDR3 loop spans 13 amino acids. The V end was cut by 4 bases, the J end by 4 bases, with 10 bases between. The CDR3 coding sequence is TGCAGCGTTGTTAGACAGACCACCGGGGAGCTGTTTTTT. This gives the protein CSVVRQTTGELFF.

This clonotype came up many times. The rearrangement uses TRBV28 and TRBJ2-3, with D perhaps being TRBD1 or TRBD2 (6 bases each). V lost 7 bases to trimming and J lost 3 bases, with 17 bases between them. The CDR3 spans 15 residues. Germline assignment: CDR1 MDHEN and CDR2 SYDVKM. The CDR3 region is CASIPRGRLTDTQYF. CDR3 in DNA: TGTGCCAGCATCCCCCGGGGGCGCTTAACAGATACGCAGTATTTT.

This clonotype was picked up a small number of times. The CDR3, as DNA: TGTGCCAGCAGCGGGACAGGGATCGAGCAGTACTTC. Encoded protein: CASSGTGIEQYF. The V and J genes are TRBV5-8 and TRBJ2-7; TRBD1 matches 9 bases. Germline assignment: CDR1 SGHTS and CDR2 YDEGEE. The CDR3 length is 12 residues. Trimming took 4 bases from V and 6 from J; bases not matched to a gene: 2.

This clonotype occurred a few times. This chain uses TRBV2 with TRBJ2-7; 9 nucleotides align to TRBD1. The J segment lost 3 bases and the V segment lost 7 bases, leaving 7 bases of the junction unmatched. Germline CDR1 SNHLY, CDR2 FYNNEI. This CDR3 spans 14 amino acids. The CDR3 protein is CASIGGTGSYEQYF. Written as DNA, the CDR3 is TGTGCCAGCATTGGCGGGACAGGGAGCTACGAGCAGTACTTC.

This chain uses TRBV3-1 with TRBJ2-1; 9 nucleotides line up with TRBD2. This CDR3 is 17 amino acids long. Germline V gene data show CDR1 as LGHDT and CDR2 as YNNKEL (reference sequence). The V segment lost 2 bases and the J segment 1 base; nucleotides outside the gene matches: 6. The chain's CDR3 is CASSQTSGPISYNEQFF. The CDR3 region has the DNA TGTGCCAGCAGCCAAACTAGCGGGCCTATTTCCTACAATGAGCAGTTCTTC.

In DNA form, the CDR3 reads TGTGCCAGCAGTGGTGACAGACGCCCCTACGAGCAGTACTTC. It specifies CASSGDRRPYEQYF. V usage is TRBV25-1 and J usage is TRBJ2-7, with a weak D call TRBD1 (5 bases). With 4 bases removed from V and 2 bases from J, the gap between germline ends came to 12 bases. The CDR3 sequence is 14 residues long. Per the germline V gene, CDR1 is MGHDK and CDR2 is SYGVNS.

This sequence joins TRBV6-2 or TRBV6-3 and TRBJ2-3, with TRBD2 matching 14 bases. V dropped 6 bases and J dropped 6; count of bases not matched to a gene: 8. CDR3 length equals 16 residues. The germline V gene encodes CDR1 MNHEY and CDR2 SVGEGT. CDR3 region: CASRKTSGGAWDTQYF. As DNA, the CDR3 is TGTGCCAGCAGAAAGACTAGCGGGGGGGCCTGGGATACGCAGTATTTT.

This clonotype came up a few times. V is TRBV13 and J is TRBJ2-1; 8 nucleotides line up with TRBD2. There are 19 residues in the CDR3. V dropped 5 bases and J dropped 0; count of bases not matched to a gene: 15. Germline CDR1 PRHDT, CDR2 FYEKMQ (reference sequence). For the CDR3, the DNA is TGTGCCAGCAGCACGACCACCCCTTGGGCGGGAGGCTCCTACAATGAGCAGTTCTTC. It is translated as CASSTTTPWAGGSYNEQFF.

This clonotype has more than one count but fewer than ten. The chain joins TRBV4-3 to TRBJ2-1, with 9 bases aligning to TRBD1. Germline loops: CDR1 LGHNA, CDR2 YSLEER. The CDR3 contains 13 residues. Trimming at V came to 4 bases and at J to 15 bases, leaving 10 bases not matched to a gene. CDR3: CASSLMGGQGLFF. The CDR3 nucleotides read TGCGCCAGCAGCCTCATGGGGGGACAGGGCCTGTTCTTC.

The chain employs TRBV6-2 or TRBV6-3 and TRBJ1-5, with 8 nucleotides matching TRBD1. Unmatched junction bases numbered 8, after V lost 4 bases and J lost 3 bases. The CDR3 has 16 amino acids. Per the germline V gene, CDR1 is MNHEY and CDR2 is SVGEGT. For the CDR3, the DNA is TGTGCCAGCAGTTCCAGGGGGCGGGGAGACAATCAGCCCCAGCATTTT. Amino acids: CASSSRGRGDNQPQHF.

This chain uses TRBV7-9 with TRBJ2-5, with D perhaps matching TRBD1 (5 bases). Per germline, CDR1 SEHNR and CDR2 FQNEAQ (reference sequence). Trimming shortened V by 3 bases and J by 5 bases, and 16 bases separated the two germline ends. This CDR3 spans 15 amino acids. The CDR3 region is CASSFLQGPGETQYF. Here the CDR3 DNA reads TGTGCCAGCAGCTTCCTTCAGGGCCCCGGGGAGACCCAGTACTTC.

This clonotype was seen many times. V gene TRBV28 combines with J gene TRBJ2-7, with TRBD2 matching 12 bases. Unmatched junction bases numbered 4, after V lost 4 bases and J lost 3 bases. Germline loops: CDR1 MDHEN, CDR2 SYDVKM. The CDR3 consists of 15 residues. The CDR3 nucleotides are TGTGCCAGCAGTTCATGGACTAGCGGGGACTACGAGCAGTACTTC. This encodes CASSSWTSGDYEQYF.

This clonotype was counted many times. The genes are TRBV20-1 and TRBJ2-7, with 8 nucleotides matching TRBD1. Germline CDR1 reads DFQATT; CDR2 reads SNEGSKA (reference sequence). V shed 6 bases, J shed 5 bases, and the junction held 15 bases outside the gene matches. The CDR3 length is 15 residues. CDR3 loop: CSAGGRTGNIHEQYF. The CDR3, as DNA: TGCAGTGCCGGGGGTAGGACAGGGAATATCCACGAGCAGTACTTC.

CDR3 nucleotides: TGTGCCAGCAGCTTGGCGGGCAGCAATACCTACGAGCAGTACTTC. Its translation: CASSLAGSNTYEQYF. The chain recombines TRBV5-5 with TRBJ2-7; D ambiguous. The CDR3 covers 15 residues. The germline gives CDR1 SGHKS, CDR2 YYEKEE (reference sequence). V was shortened by 0 bases and J by 2 bases, with 12 bases between the two germline ends.

V is TRBV20-1 and J is TRBJ2-3, with 7 bases lining up with TRBD2. The junction had 9 bases not matched to a gene; V was cut back by 4 bases and J by 2 bases. CDR3 length: 15 amino acids. Per germline, CDR1 DFQATT and CDR2 SNEGSKA (reference sequence). The CDR3 bases are TGCAGTGCTAACACGGCTAGCGGATACACAGATACGCAGTATTTT. This translates into CSANTASGYTDTQYF.

This clonotype was counted between two and nine times. The genes are TRBV7-9 and TRBJ1-2, with D tentatively TRBD1 (5 bases). Trimming shortened V by 4 bases and J by 5 bases, and 14 bases separated the two germline ends. The CDR3 contains 14 residues. From germline, CDR1 is SEHNR and CDR2 FQNEAQ (reference sequence). CDR3 DNA sequence: TGTGCCAGCAGCTCCCTCGTAGGGGAGTATGGCTACACCTTC. Translating it yields CASSSLVGEYGYTF.

The rearrangement joins TRBV7-9 to TRBJ2-7; possibly TRBD2 for D (6 bases). The CDR3 contains 16 residues. Germline values: CDR1 SEHNR, CDR2 FQNEAQ (reference sequence). Trimming stripped 5 bases from V and 4 bases from J, with 21 bases between. The CDR3 region is CASSQLKWRGGYEQYF. The CDR3 DNA sequence: TGTGCCAGCAGCCAATTAAAGTGGCGGGGTGGATACGAGCAGTACTTC.

The rearrangement links TRBV20-1 to TRBJ1-6, with 8 nucleotides matching TRBD1. The CDR3 contains 18 residues. The V segment lost 5 bases and the J segment 10 bases; nucleotides outside the gene matches: 22. From germline, CDR1 is DFQATT and CDR2 SNEGSKA (reference sequence). CDR3 residues: CSAPQETGVRVAGSPLHF. The DNA for the CDR3 is TGCAGTGCTCCCCAGGAGACAGGGGTTCGAGTAGCGGGCTCACCCCTCCACTTT.

J is TRBJ2-3 and V is TRBV10-2, with D perhaps TRBD2 (5 bases). The CDR3 covers 17 residues. Germline V CDR1 and CDR2: WSHSY, SAAADI. Trimming shortened V by 0 bases and J by 1 base, and 14 bases separated the two germline ends. In nucleotides, the CDR3 is TGCGCCAGCAGTGAGTCGATGCTAGCCGGACGCACAGATACGCAGTATTTT. Translated: CASSESMLAGRTDTQYF.

This clonotype was recorded a few times. The J gene is TRBJ2-3, the V gene TRBV6-1; a possible D gene is TRBD2 (5 bases). The CDR3 loop spans 14 amino acids. CDR1 and CDR2 (germline): MNHNS, SASEGT. Between the trimmed V and J ends, which lost 6 bases and 5 bases, there was a span of 15 bases. The CDR3 region is CASRRTSPQDTQYF. The CDR3 region has the DNA TGTGCCAGCAGACGAACTAGTCCTCAAGATACGCAGTATTTT.

The CDR3 loop reads CSAVGHIYNEQFF. The CDR3 region has the DNA TGCAGTGCCGTGGGACACATTTACAATGAGCAGTTCTTC. This chain links TRBV20-1 with TRBJ2-1, with D perhaps matching TRBD1 (6 bases). Trimming removed 6 bases at V and 4 bases at J, with 13 bases between. Germline V gene sequence: CDR1 DFQATT, CDR2 SNEGSKA (reference sequence). The length of the CDR3 is 13 residues.